This T cell receptor beta chain appears in the sequencing data of a study of T cells in Graves' hyperthyroidism and ophthalmopathy. V was cut by 3 bases and J by 4 bases, with 14 bases left in between. There are 15 residues in the CDR3. The germline gives CDR1 SGDLS, CDR2 YYNGEE. Worth noting for this clonotype: Its antigen is unknown.

RNA transcripts yielded amplified TCR beta CDR3 regions. Primed by the HTBI set, a first-round RT-PCR was run on the TCR CDR3. TCRdb recomputed calls from the multiplex PCR reads with MiXCR, one row per CDR3 protein. The data contain about 560,000 distinct CDR3 sequences, approximately 15% of them singletons. Overall study findings and caveats: Ophthalmopathy and stable hyperthyroidism were told apart by a 13 V-J model.

V and J are TRBV9 and TRBJ1-5; the D is unclear. The material sequenced was blood. The sequence was collected from a woman aged 18-29 years with Graves' hyperthyroidism. CDR3 DNA sequence: TGTGCCAGCAGCGCGGGGTTCGGGGTTAATCAGCCCCAGCATTTT. Translated: CASSAGFGVNQPQHF.